The next 16 T cell receptor beta chains were all read from a single sample in a study of T cells in Graves' hyperthyroidism and ophthalmopathy. RNA transcripts were the template for amplifying TCR beta CDR3 regions. TCR CDR3 regions were first amplified by RT-PCR with HTBI primers. Via MiXCR, TCRdb re-called the multiplex PCR reads, giving one row per CDR3 protein. The sample comprises roughly 500,000 distinct CDR3 sequences, about 16% of which are singletons, and 25% to 30% rests with the top ten. Material for sequencing was blood. The receptors were gathered from a woman in her twenties or thirties with Graves' ophthalmopathy.

This clonotype was detected only a few times. This sequence joins TRBV29-1 and TRBJ2-7; TRBD2 matches 8 bases. The germline V gene has CDR1 SQVTM and CDR2 ANQGSEA. The junction had 8 bases not matched to a gene; V was cut back by 6 bases and J by 1 base. The CDR3 runs 14 residues. The CDR3 is CSVRGGAVSYEQYF. The CDR3 nucleotides read TGCAGCGTCCGGGGGGGAGCGGTTTCCTACGAGCAGTACTTC.

This clonotype appeared a few times. The J gene is TRBJ1-2, the V gene TRBV11-2; no definite D call. V was trimmed by 1 base and J by 0 bases, leaving 12 bases between them. The CDR3 length is 16 residues. Per germline, CDR1 SGHAT and CDR2 FQNNGV. DNA for the CDR3: TGTGCCAGCAGCTTAGGGCCGGACTTTTCTAACTATGGCTACACCTTC. Its translation: CASSLGPDFSNYGYTF.

This clonotype was detected many times. The rearrangement links TRBV20-1 to TRBJ2-1; TRBD2 agrees at 11 bases. Looked up from germline, CDR1 is DFQATT and CDR2 is SNEGSKA (reference sequence). The CDR3 sequence is 14 residues long. V dropped 0 bases and J dropped 7; count of bases not matched to a gene: 2. The CDR3 reads CSARDLAGGNEQFF. In nucleotides, the CDR3 is TGCAGTGCTAGAGACCTAGCGGGAGGTAATGAGCAGTTCTTC.

This clonotype has a count of ten or more. The chain carries TRBV7-6 and TRBJ1-4; TRBD1 might be the D (5 bases). V was pared by 8 bases and J by 8 bases, with 21 bases between. The CDR3 totals 15 residues. Germline CDR1 and CDR2: SGHVS and FNYEAQ. The CDR3 DNA reads as TGTGCCAGCGCCAATCGGGGGAGTGGTGGCGAAAAACTGTTTTTT. Translating gives CASANRGSGGEKLFF.

At least ten counts were recorded for this clonotype. This sequence joins TRBV11-2 and TRBJ2-7; TRBD1 agrees at 8 bases. The germline V gene encodes CDR1 SGHAT and CDR2 FQNNGV. The CDR3 is made up of 14 amino acids. The ends lost 4 bases at V and 2 bases at J; junction bases unmatched: 4. The CDR3 reads CASSSLQGAYEQYF. In DNA form, the CDR3 reads TGTGCCAGCAGCTCTTTACAGGGGGCCTACGAGCAGTACTTC.

This clonotype has a count of ten or more. CDR3 in amino acids: CASSPGLPTDTQYF. Written as DNA, the CDR3 is TGTGCCAGCTCGCCTGGACTACCCACAGATACGCAGTATTTT. The V gene is TRBV18, the J gene TRBJ2-3; tentative D call: TRBD2 (6 bases). Germline CDR1 reads KGHSH; CDR2 reads LQKENI. Between the trimmed V and J ends, which lost 6 bases and 2 bases, there was a span of 12 bases. The CDR3 extends over 14 amino acids.

This clonotype was counted ten times or more. The chain uses TRBV10-3 and TRBJ2-5; 9 nucleotides agree with TRBD1. Per germline, CDR1 ENHRY and CDR2 SYGVKD. This CDR3 comprises 14 residues. Losses at the gene ends were 0 bases for V and 5 bases for J; bases not matched to a gene: 1. The CDR3 reads CAISESGQGETQYF. Here the CDR3 DNA reads TGTGCCATCAGTGAGTCCGGACAGGGGGAGACCCAGTACTTC.

This rearrangement joins TRBV20-1 to TRBJ2-2, with a possible D match to TRBD1 (6 bases). V lost 6 bases and J lost 2, with 13 bases in between. CDR1 is DFQATT, CDR2 SNEGSKA, per germline (reference sequence). CDR3 size: 14 residues. The CDR3 nucleotides are TGCAGTGCCATAAAGGGGGAAAACACCGGGGAGCTGTTTTTT. This sequence encodes CSAIKGENTGELFF.

The chain carries TRBV6-5 and TRBJ2-3, with 11 nucleotides matching TRBD2. The V gene end was trimmed by 8 bases and the J gene end by 5 bases; junction bases not matched to a gene: 24. The germline gives CDR1 MNHEY, CDR2 SVGAGI. This CDR3 is 20 amino acids long. The DNA of the CDR3 is TGTGCCAGCCGGGACAGGGCGTTTACTAGCGGGAGACAAATGCTAGATACGCAGTATTTT. Translating gives CASRDRAFTSGRQMLDTQYF.

This clonotype has a count of ten or more. V usage is TRBV28 and J usage is TRBJ2-7, with 8 bases fitting TRBD1. This CDR3 spans 16 amino acids. After removal of 4 bases from V and 4 bases from J, the junction contained 12 bases not matched to a gene. The germline gives CDR1 MDHEN, CDR2 SYDVKM. DNA for the CDR3: TGTGCCAGCAGTTCCTATGCCGGGACAGGTGTTTACGAGCAGTACTTC. It specifies CASSSYAGTGVYEQYF.

This clonotype was found many times. The chain recombines TRBV5-1 with TRBJ2-7; D is possibly TRBD2 (6 bases). The V gene's germline CDR1 is SGHRS and CDR2 YFSETQ. The CDR3 is made up of 15 amino acids. V was trimmed by 0 bases and J by 3 bases, leaving 13 bases between them. DNA for the CDR3: TGCGCCAGCAGCTTGGACGGGAGAGCTCACTACGAGCAGTACTTC. It yields the protein CASSLDGRAHYEQYF.

In this sample, this clonotype turned up once. This may be a read error, as it is one base from a much larger clone. No conserved phenylalanine or tryptophan ends this CDR3, so it is likely a read error. The rearrangement links TRBV6-1 to TRBJ2-1; 8 nucleotides agree with TRBD2. The CDR3 has 15 amino acids. V trimming: 5 bases; J trimming: 8 bases; junction bases outside the gene matches: 11. The germline V gene has CDR1 MNHNS and CDR2 SASEGT. The CDR3 bases are TGTGCCAGCAGTCATTTCGGGACTAGGAGTGATGAGCAGTTCCTC. As protein: CASSHFGTRSDEQFL.

This clonotype has just a few counts. V usage is TRBV20-1 and J usage is TRBJ1-4, with TRBD1 identical over 8 bases. This CDR3 spans 15 amino acids. The V and J ends lost 3 bases and 6 bases, in that order; junction bases with no gene match: 9. In germline, CDR1 is DFQATT, CDR2 SNEGSKA (reference sequence). CDR3 nucleotides: TGCAGTGCTAGCCCCGCGACAGGGGATGATGAAAAACTGTTTTTT. It encodes CSASPATGDDEKLFF.

This clonotype came up many times. The chain couples TRBV11-2 to TRBJ2-1, with TRBD2 matching over 13 bases. CDR1 SGHAT and CDR2 FQNNGV come from the germline V gene. The CDR3 is made up of 17 amino acids. With 6 bases clipped from V and 1 base from J, the junction kept 6 bases outside the gene matches. The CDR3 protein is CASRRLAGGRSYNEQFF. The CDR3 DNA sequence: TGTGCCAGCAGACGACTAGCGGGAGGCCGTTCCTACAATGAGCAGTTCTTC.

In its sample, this clonotype was seen many times. This chain links TRBV28 with TRBJ2-5; TRBD2 is a possible D gene (5 bases). From germline, CDR1 is MDHEN and CDR2 SYDVKM. V was shortened by 7 bases and J by 4 bases, with 16 bases between the two germline ends. The CDR3 covers 14 residues. In DNA, the CDR3 is TGTGCCAGCAAAGCGGAGCCCTCGGGAGAGACCCAGTACTTC. Amino acid sequence: CASKAEPSGETQYF.

This rearrangement joins TRBV28 to TRBJ1-3; possibly TRBD1 for D (6 bases). CDR3 length: 16 residues. The germline V gene has CDR1 MDHEN and CDR2 SYDVKM. The germline V and J ends were trimmed by 1 base and 4 bases, with 14 bases remaining between them. Here the CDR3 reads CASSLSTGGGGNTIYF. The CDR3 DNA is TGTGCCAGCAGTTTATCTACAGGCGGGGGCGGAAACACCATATATTTT.